This paragraph covers one TCR beta chain sequence. The record originates from a study of blood T cell repertoires in COVID-19. On the study more broadly: Acute and convalescent COVID-19 samples came from the United States, Italy and Spain. T cells, B-cell-depleted T cells, or PBMCs provided the cDNA or gDNA that served as material.

CDR1 and CDR2 from the germline V gene are SNHLY and FYNNEI. The CDR3 is 12 residues long. V shed 6 bases, J shed 5 bases, and the junction held 3 bases outside the gene matches. As processed by the authors: For nucleated cells, counts were estimated from reference gene primer amplification. The data were produced by immunoSEQ multiplex PCR, yet TCRdb's version contains in-frame clones alone and is incomplete. For V, J and clone size, that table is used; D and trimming come from the DNA. The sample records approximately 130,000 clones, more than 75% being singletons. This TCR was sampled from a woman aged 45-65 years who had recovered from COVID-19. Input material: peripheral blood. The chain carries TRBV2 and TRBJ1-2; 7 bases match TRBD1. The CDR3 DNA sequence: TGTGCCAGCAGAAACAGGGGATATGGCTACACCTTC. Translated, it gives CASRNRGYGYTF. Full variable domain (rest looked up from reference TRBV2 and TRBJ1-2): EPEVTQTPSHQVTQMGQEVILRCVPISNHLYFYWYRQILGQKVEFLVSFYNNEISEKSEIFDDQFSVERPDGSNFTLKIRSTKLEDSAMYFCASRNRGYGYTFGSGTRLTVV.